The sequence of this T cell receptor beta chain was determined in a study of blood T cell repertoires in COVID-19 (dated by TCRdb to the early 2020s). About the full investigation: The collaborator samples originated in the United States, Italy and Spain and spanned the acute and convalescent phases of COVID-19. The material from the prospective study consisted of cDNA or gDNA derived from T cells, B-cell-depleted T cells, or PBMCs. Deeply sampled blood TCRbeta repertoires from subjects exposed to, actively infected with, or recovered from COVID-19 were included in the dataset. The repertoires were released in a freely available public database meant as a resource for research on the immune response to SARS-CoV-2. Samples came from the ongoing ImmuneRACE study (first 160 participants) plus 1,254 subjects from 6 global collaborators. Sample metadata almost always included a de-identified subject ID, COVID-19 status, age in years and sex. Where available, HLA class I and class II types were taken from metadata supplied by the sample provider and were not determined by assay-based typing. Results the study describes overall, beyond this receptor: The quantity of clinical and demographic metadata differed by source and by participant and was supplied without curation.

Whole blood was collected in K2EDTA tubes by collaborating institutions according to the institutions' own protocols. For TCRbeta analysis, collaborators shipped samples as frozen whole blood, isolated PBMCs, or DNA extracted from either of those sample types. A note on this clone: What antigen it recognizes has not been identified. One base away there is no much larger clone; base qualities are not given.

The immunoSEQ Assay, a bias-controlled multiplex PCR, was used to amplify TCRbeta CDR3 regions from genomic DNA. Per the authors' processing: The number of nucleated cells in each sample was estimated by amplification of reference gene primers within the assay. To quantify the absolute abundance of each unique TCRbeta CDR3 rearrangement, sequence reads were collapsed and filtered. Productive Simpson clonality was computed per sample as the square root of Simpson's diversity index over productive rearrangements. Sourced from immuneACCESS, this table was stored by TCRdb with only in-frame sequences that have V and J called. A share of the clones is absent; for the studies checked, an unresolved V gene accounts for under half, and the remainder has no known explanation. V and J calls and clone size come straight from that table; D and trimming were deduced from the DNA. Recorded for this sample are 95,000 to 120,000 clones; about 83% of them occurred a single time. Roughly 4% of the sample rests with the top ten.

This receptor was taken from an older woman with acute or convalescent COVID-19. Sequencing input: peripheral blood.

The nucleotide sequence reads TGTGCCAGCAGTTCGACAGGGGCGGCGAACACCGGGGAGCTGTTTTTT. This is translated as CASSSTGAANTGELFF. The chain was built from TRBV28 and TRBJ2-2, with 8 bases in between that match TRBD1. The CDR1 and CDR2 encoded by the germline V gene are MDHEN and SYDVKM. The CDR3 covers 16 residues, taking in both the cysteine and the phenylalanine. CDR3 DNA only is kept here, 48 bases in frame from base 1. V is trimmed back by 4 bases and J by 0 bases, and the junction contains 4 bases that no gene match accounts for.